Listed below are T cell receptor beta chains from one sample, sequenced in a study of blood T cell repertoires in COVID-19. Clones were read by immunoSEQ multiplex PCR, and TCRdb kept only the in-frame ones, dropping some. Among roughly 87,000 clones listed, 70% to 85% were seen once. The sample taken for sequencing was peripheral blood. The origin of the receptors is a woman aged 45-60 years with acute or convalescent COVID-19. Both conserved end residues are part of each CDR3. The D gene is left open where the match is weak. Some rows mark clone size as missing; the rest say once, few, many or name a class of expanded clone.

j_call,clone_size,d_call,v_call,cdr3_nt,cdr3_aa
TRBJ2-7,once,TRBD2,TRBV27,TGTGCCAGCGGGACTAGCGGGGGATCTTACGAGCAGTACTTC,CASGTSGGSYEQYF
TRBJ2-5,.,.,TRBV6-1,TGTGCCAGCAGTGATGGGGCAGGAAAAGGGACCCAGTACTTC,CASSDGAGKGTQYF
TRBJ2-3,.,TRBD2,TRBV5-1,TGCGCCAGCAGCTTCGGGCTAGCGGGGGGCGGGGCAGATACGCAGTATTTT,CASSFGLAGGGADTQYF
TRBJ1-5,.,.,TRBV24-1,TGTGCCACCAGTGATCAGTCGGGAAGCAATCAGCCCCAGCATTTT,CATSDQSGSNQPQHF
TRBJ2-3,once,.,TRBV5-8,TGTGCCAGCAGCTCCGAGGGCGCTAGGGCAGATACGCAGTATTTT,CASSSEGARADTQYF
TRBJ2-1,few,TRBD1,TRBV11-3,TGTGCCAGCAGCCTAAGGACAGGGGGGTCCAATGAGCAGTTCTTC,CASSLRTGGSNEQFF
TRBJ1-1,few,.,TRBV19,TGTGCCAGTAGTAAGTTAAGACAGGCCGGCACTGAAGCTTTCTTT,CASSKLRQAGTEAFF
TRBJ1-1,.,.,TRBV6-5,TGTGCCAGCAGTTACTCGGGCAGGGACACTGAAGCTTTCTTT,CASSYSGRDTEAFF
TRBJ2-5,.,.,TRBV2,TGTGCCAGCAGTGAAGAGAAAGGTAGAGGCCAAGAGACCCAGTACTTC,CASSEEKGRGQETQYF
TRBJ1-2,.,TRBD1,TRBV5-1,TGCGCCAGCAGCCCCGGACAGGACCGAGCTGGCTACACCTTC,CASSPGQDRAGYTF
TRBJ1-1,.,.,TRBV2,TGTGCCAGCAGGACCGACAGGAACACTGAAGCTTTCTTT,CASRTDRNTEAFF
TRBJ2-3,.,TRBD2,TRBV30,TGTGCCTGGAGTGACCCAGCGGGGGCAAAAGGGGATACGCAGTATTTT,CAWSDPAGAKGDTQYF
TRBJ2-1,.,.,TRBV6-1,TGTGCCAGCAGTGAAGGTGCCACAATTGCCTACAATGAGCAGTTCTTC,CASSEGATIAYNEQFF
TRBJ1-5,few,TRBD1,TRBV28,TGTGCCAGCAGTTTACCCAGGGGGCTCCATCAGCCCCAGCATTTT,CASSLPRGLHQPQHF
TRBJ1-2,few,.,TRBV6-6,TGTGCCAGCAGTTACAAGGGAGGGGCAGCCGGGGGCTACACCTTC,CASSYKGGAAGGYTF
TRBJ1-1,.,.,TRBV28,TGTGCCAGCAGGGTGGGGAGCACTGAAGCTTTCTTT,CASRVGSTEAFF
TRBJ1-2,few,TRBD1,TRBV15,TGTGCCACCAGCAGAGGTGGACAGGGGTTAGCTAACTATGGCTACACCTTC,CATSRGGQGLANYGYTF
TRBJ2-5,.,.,TRBV7-2,TGTGCCAGCAGCAGGGGGACAACACGGGACGAGACCCAGTACTTC,CASSRGTTRDETQYF
TRBJ1-5,.,TRBD1,TRBV9,TGTGCCAGCAGCGTAGGGGGGATAGGGGGCCAGCCCCAGCATTTT,CASSVGGIGGQPQHF
TRBJ2-2,.,.,TRBV4-2,TGTGCCAGCAGCCAAGATGGAGGGGCCTCCCCCGGGGAGCTGTTTTTT,CASSQDGGASPGELFF
TRBJ2-7,.,TRBD1,TRBV28,TGTGCCATAGGGAGGGGACAGGGGTACGAGCAGTACTTC,CAIGRGQGYEQYF
TRBJ2-7,few,.,TRBV5-4,TGTGCCAGCAGCCAGCAGGGGGGCTACGAGCAGTACTTC,CASSQQGGYEQYF
TRBJ1-6,.,TRBD1,TRBV7-8,TGTGCCAGCAGCCAACCGGGACAGGGTTCCTATAATTCACCCCTCCACTTT,CASSQPGQGSYNSPLHF
TRBJ1-2,many,.,TRBV9,TGTGCCAGCAGCCCAGAGGAGGTGCGCTACACCTTC,CASSPEEVRYTF